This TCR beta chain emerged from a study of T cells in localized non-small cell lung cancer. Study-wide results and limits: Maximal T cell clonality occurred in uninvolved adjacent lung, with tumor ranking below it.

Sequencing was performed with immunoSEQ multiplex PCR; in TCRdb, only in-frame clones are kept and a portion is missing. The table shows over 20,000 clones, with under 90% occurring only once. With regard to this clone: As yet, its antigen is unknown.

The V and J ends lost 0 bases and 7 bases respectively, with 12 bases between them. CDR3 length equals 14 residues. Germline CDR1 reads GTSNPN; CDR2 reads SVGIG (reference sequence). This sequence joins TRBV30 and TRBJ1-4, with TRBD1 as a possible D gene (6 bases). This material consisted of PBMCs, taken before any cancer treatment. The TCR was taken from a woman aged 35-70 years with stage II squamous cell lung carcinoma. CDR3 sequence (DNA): TGTGCCTGGAGTGTCGGAGGGGGTGCTGAAAAACTGTTTTTT. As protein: CAWSVGGGAEKLFF.